What follows are 22 T cell receptor beta chains derived from one specimen sequenced in a study of T cells in Graves' hyperthyroidism and ophthalmopathy. Amplified regions were TCR beta CDR3 sequences from RNA transcripts. Initially, a first-round RT-PCR of the TCR CDR3 employed the HTBI primer set. TCRdb used MiXCR to reprocess the multiplex PCR reads, holding one entry per CDR3 protein. The sample has 450,000 to 700,000 distinct CDR3 sequences; roughly 50% are singletons. Sequenced sample: peripheral blood or thyroid tissue (not recorded which). These TCRs come from an adult woman with Graves' disease, either hyperthyroidism or ophthalmopathy (not recorded which).

The chain has TRBV20-1 and TRBJ2-5; D may be TRBD2 (6 bases). The CDR3 is made up of 13 amino acids. Germline V gene data show CDR1 as DFQATT and CDR2 as SNEGSKA (reference sequence). The CDR3 loop is CNAPEGREQPQYF. CDR3 bases: TGCAACGCCCCGGAGGGCAGGGAACAGCCCCAGTACTTC.

This clonotype was observed a handful of times. The chain joins TRBV19 to TRBJ1-1; D remains ambiguous. There are 13 residues in the CDR3. V lost 6 bases and J lost 1, with 9 bases in between. Germline V gene sequence: CDR1 LNHDA, CDR2 SQIVND (reference sequence). CDR3 protein: CASRGLTNTEAFF. In nucleotides, the CDR3 is TGTGCCAGTAGGGGGTTGACGAACACTGAAGCTTTCTTT.

V gene TRBV24-1 combines with J gene TRBJ2-5; D uncertain. V lost 4 bases to trimming and J lost 0 bases, with 14 bases between them. This CDR3 has 16 residues. Per germline, CDR1 KGHDR and CDR2 SFDVKD. The CDR3 sequence: CATSDNDGEYQETQYF. DNA of the CDR3: TGTGCCACCAGTGACAACGACGGAGAGTACCAAGAGACCCAGTACTTC.

The chain is built from TRBV9 and TRBJ2-7; maybe TRBD2 (6 bases). This CDR3 contains 17 residues. Trimming removed 0 bases at V and 5 bases at J, with 21 bases between. Germline loops: CDR1 SGDLS, CDR2 YYNGEE. The CDR3 is CASSVEVGGSGANEQYF. The CDR3, as DNA: TGTGCCAGCAGCGTAGAGGTTGGAGGGTCCGGGGCCAACGAGCAGTACTTC.

This clonotype was seen repeatedly, ten times or more. This chain uses TRBV20-1 with TRBJ2-7; D perhaps matches TRBD2 (5 bases). This CDR3 region has 12 residues. Germline V gene lookup returns CDR1 DFQATT and CDR2 SNEGSKA (reference sequence). Trimming took off 6 bases at V and 2 bases at J, with 11 bases between the two ends. The CDR3 DNA follows: TGCAGTGCAGCGGCCGATCCCTACGAGCAGTACTTC. Encoded protein: CSAAADPYEQYF.

This clonotype was picked up many times. V gene TRBV30 combines with J gene TRBJ2-7; D gene uncertain. CDR3 length: 12 amino acids. Germline CDR1 GTSNPN, CDR2 SVGIG (reference sequence). V was shortened by 1 base and J by 3 bases, with 7 bases between the two germline ends. The CDR3 coding sequence is TGTGCCTGGAGTGCAGGCCGCTACGAGCAGTACTTC. This encodes CAWSAGRYEQYF.

At least ten counts were recorded for this clonotype. The chain recombines TRBV27 with TRBJ1-6, with 7 bases identical to TRBD1. V lost 5 bases to trimming and J lost 8 bases; unmatched junction nucleotides: 9. The CDR3 runs 15 residues. In germline, CDR1 is MNHEY, CDR2 SMNVEV (reference sequence). CDR3 DNA: TGTGCCAGCAGTCCGGGACAGCTAGAACATTCACCCCTCCACTTT. Amino acid sequence: CASSPGQLEHSPLHF.

J is TRBJ1-6 and V is TRBV2, with D hard to call. The ends were cut back, 6 bases at V and 5 bases at J, with 5 bases in the middle. This CDR3 is 12 amino acids long. The V gene's germline CDR1 is SNHLY and CDR2 FYNNEI. The CDR3 sequence: CASRRHNSPLHF. CDR3 nucleotide sequence: TGTGCCAGCAGACGACATAATTCACCCCTCCACTTT.

This chain connects TRBV29-1 to TRBJ1-1; TRBD1 is a possible D gene (5 bases). V shed 3 bases and J shed 12 bases, with 8 bases lying between them. The CDR3 is 9 amino acids. Germline CDR1 and CDR2: SQVTM and ANQGSEA. The CDR3 here is CSVDRETFF. CDR3 bases: TGCAGCGTTGACAGGGAGACTTTCTTT.

The chain is built from TRBV19 and TRBJ1-5; 12 nucleotides align to TRBD1. Germline assignment: CDR1 LNHDA and CDR2 SQIVND (reference sequence). This CDR3 spans 18 amino acids. Trimming took 0 bases from V and 6 from J; bases not matched to a gene: 9. The CDR3 nucleotides read TGTGCCAGTAGTATAGATAGGGGACAGGGGGCGATTTTTCAGCCCCAGCATTTT. Translation gives CASSIDRGQGAIFQPQHF.

This clonotype was detected ten times or more. The chain joins TRBV7-8 to TRBJ1-1; D may be TRBD1 (5 bases). There are 20 residues in the CDR3. CDR1 SGHVS and CDR2 FQNEAQ come from the germline V gene. Trimming removed 5 bases at V and 0 bases at J, with 28 bases between. The chain's CDR3 is CASSPERGIGFPTMNTEAFF. DNA for the CDR3: TGTGCCAGCAGCCCAGAACGGGGGATAGGCTTTCCTACAATGAACACTGAAGCTTTCTTT.

A few counts support this clonotype. This chain links TRBV30 with TRBJ1-6; TRBD1 is a possible D gene (5 bases). V was cut by 8 bases and J by 5 bases, with 16 bases left in between. The germline gives CDR1 GTSNPN, CDR2 SVGIG (reference sequence). This CDR3 has 14 residues. The chain's CDR3 is CAGNRDGNNSPLHF. Here the CDR3 DNA reads TGTGCCGGAAACCGGGACGGAAATAATTCACCCCTCCACTTT. Filled out from reference TRBV30 and TRBJ1-6, the complete variable domain reads SQTIHQWPATLVQPVGSPLSLECTVEGTSNPNLYWYRQAAGRGLQLLFYSVGIGQISSEVPQNLSASRPQDRQFILSSKKLLLSDSGFYLCAGNRDGNNSPLHFGNGTRLTVT.

This chain connects TRBV27 to TRBJ2-6, with D possibly TRBD2 on 6 matching bases. Trimming stripped 0 bases from V and 1 base from J, with 10 bases between. Germline V gene lookup returns CDR1 MNHEY and CDR2 SMNVEV (reference sequence). This CDR3 is built from 17 residues. DNA of the CDR3: TGTGCCAGCAGTTTATCGGTACGGGGGTCTGGGGCCAACGTCCTGACTTTC. Translated: CASSLSVRGSGANVLTF. The variable domain in full, with the rest retrieved from reference TRBV27 and TRBJ2-6, is EAQVTQNPRYLITVTGKKLTVTCSQNMNHEYMSWYRQDPGLGLRQIYYSMNVEVTDKGDVPEGYKVSRKEKRNFPLILESPSPNQTSLYFCASSLSVRGSGANVLTFGAGSRLTVL.

The V call is TRBV12-3 or TRBV12-4, the J call TRBJ2-7; D not resolved. Trimming left V 4 bases short and J 4 bases short, with 11 bases between. The CDR3 extends over 13 amino acids. Here the CDR3 DNA reads TGTGCCAGCAGTTGGCCGGCACCTTACGAGCAGTACTTC. Its protein product is CASSWPAPYEQYF.

This clonotype was detected a few times. This chain uses TRBV10-2 with TRBJ2-5, with TRBD2 matching over 9 bases. CDR3 size: 16 residues. The germline gives CDR1 WSHSY, CDR2 SAAADI. The ends lost 4 bases at V and 7 bases at J; junction bases unmatched: 13. The DNA for the CDR3 is TGCGCCAGCAGTGGGGCCGGGACTAGCCTGGGTGGGACCCAGTACTTC. Protein: CASSGAGTSLGGTQYF.

This clonotype was found many times. The V gene is TRBV6-6, the J gene TRBJ2-7; no definite D call. Trimming took 6 bases from V and 4 from J, leaving 10 bases between them. This CDR3 comprises 12 residues. The V gene's germline CDR1 is MNHNY and CDR2 SVGAGI (reference sequence). The CDR3: CASRPANYEQYF. As DNA, the CDR3 is TGTGCCAGCAGACCGGCCAATTACGAGCAGTACTTC.

This clonotype was picked up many times. The chain carries TRBV15 and TRBJ1-4, with D possibly being TRBD1 (6 bases). Germline V gene sequence: CDR1 LNHNV, CDR2 YYDKDF (reference sequence). V lost 1 base and J 11 bases, leaving 11 bases between the germline ends. The CDR3 sequence is 13 residues long. CDR3 residues: CATSRVRGAKLFF. CDR3 nucleotide sequence: TGTGCCACCAGCAGAGTACGGGGGGCGAAACTGTTTTTT.

This clonotype came up a few times. V usage is TRBV7-2 and J usage is TRBJ1-6, with D uncertain. The V and J ends lost 2 bases and 10 bases respectively, with 15 bases between them. The CDR3 contains 15 residues. The V gene's germline CDR1 is SGHTA and CDR2 FQGNSA. In DNA form, the CDR3 reads TGTGCCAGCAGCTTAAACGGAGGGAGGTTGTCACCCCTCCACTTT. It specifies CASSLNGGRLSPLHF.

As for this clonotype: Compared with germline, one end of the junction differs, possibly owing to a read error. The V call is TRBV30, the J call TRBJ1-2, with a tentative D call TRBD1 (5 bases). Looked up from germline, CDR1 is GTSNPN and CDR2 is SVGIG (reference sequence). This CDR3 is built from 13 residues. For the CDR3, the DNA is TGTGCGTGGAGCCCCTCGGGACTTTTCGGCTACACCTTC. It is translated as CAWSPSGLFGYTF.

This clonotype occurred once. The chain's CDR3 is CSVVGGRIYGYTF. The CDR3 bases are TGCAGCGTTGTTGGGGGGCGCATCTATGGCTACACCTTC. The gene calls are TRBV29-1 and TRBJ1-2, with D possibly TRBD1 on 6 matching bases. V gave up 4 bases and J gave up 4 bases, with 13 bases separating them. Germline CDR1 SQVTM, CDR2 ANQGSEA. The CDR3 has 13 residues.

The V call is TRBV7-2, the J call TRBJ1-2; tentatively, D is TRBD1 (5 bases). Trimming removed 5 bases at V and 5 bases at J, with 15 bases between. Germline values: CDR1 SGHTA, CDR2 FQGNSA. CDR3 size: 14 residues. This chain's CDR3 is CASSHINSGYGYTF. For the CDR3, the DNA is TGTGCCAGCAGCCACATAAATTCAGGGTATGGCTACACCTTC.

This clonotype was observed a single time. The genes are TRBV9 and TRBJ2-5; 8 bases match TRBD2. Trimming at V came to 4 bases and at J to 5 bases, leaving 13 bases not matched to a gene. Per germline, CDR1 SGDLS and CDR2 YYNGEE. This CDR3 is 16 amino acids long. The CDR3 coding sequence is TGTGCCAGCAGCCTCCTCCTCAGCGGGAGTAGGGAGACCCAGTACTTC. Translating gives CASSLLLSGSRETQYF. The variable domain in full, with the rest retrieved from reference TRBV9 and TRBJ2-5, is DSGVTQTPKHLITATGQRVTLRCSPRSGDLSVYWYQQSLDQGLQFLIQYYNGEERAKGNILERFSAQQFPDLHSELNLSSLELGDSALYFCASSLLLSGSRETQYFGPGTRLLVL.